These 18 T cell receptor beta chains share one sample of origin, sequenced in a study of OX40 agonist ivuxolimab in advanced cancers. Data came from immunoSEQ multiplex PCR; TCRdb stores just in-frame clones and leaves some out. The sample has around 26,000 clones; roughly 87% are singletons. The sequenced sample was CD4+ or CD8+ T cells sorted from blood, obtained in a trial of the OX40 agonist ivuxolimab. All receptors come from an adult with an advanced solid tumor such as melanoma, head and neck, liver or kidney cancer.

V and J are TRBV7-3 and TRBJ2-1; 9 bases fit TRBD2. V dropped 4 bases and J dropped 4; count of bases not matched to a gene: 5. Germline loops: CDR1 SGHTA, CDR2 FQGTGA. This CDR3 comprises 15 residues. The CDR3 bases are TGTGCCAGCAGCTCTGTAGCGGGGGCTTACAATGAGCAGTTCTTC. It is translated as CASSSVAGAYNEQFF.

CDR3 amino acids: CASSPIPRGYTGELFF. Here the CDR3 DNA reads TGTGCCAGCTCACCTATCCCCAGGGGCTACACCGGGGAGCTGTTTTTT. The chain joins TRBV18 to TRBJ2-2; a weak D match, TRBD1 (6 bases). Deletions cut 3 bases from V and 3 bases from J, with 14 bases between. This CDR3 has 16 amino acids. Germline CDR1 reads KGHSH; CDR2 reads LQKENI. Full variable domain (missing parts from reference TRBV18 and TRBJ2-2): NAGVMQNPRHLVRRRGQEARLRCSPMKGHSHVYWYRQLPEEGLKFMVYLQKENIIDESGMPKERFSAEFPKEGPSILRIQQVVRGDSAAYFCASSPIPRGYTGELFFGEGSRLTVL.

The CDR3 region has the DNA TGCGCCAGCAGCAACCCGGGGACCGACTACGAGCAGTACTTC. Translating gives CASSNPGTDYEQYF. V gene TRBV5-1 combines with J gene TRBJ2-7, with D perhaps matching TRBD1 or TRBD2 (5 bases each). With 4 bases removed from V and 3 bases from J, the gap between germline ends came to 14 bases. In germline, CDR1 is SGHRS, CDR2 YFSETQ. The CDR3 spans 14 residues.

CDR3: CAGQDVRNMNTEAFF. The CDR3 coding sequence is TGTGCCGGACAGGATGTACGAAACATGAACACTGAAGCTTTCTTT. V usage is TRBV6-1 and J usage is TRBJ1-1; 7 nucleotides line up with TRBD1. The V gene's germline CDR1 is MNHNS and CDR2 SASEGT. The junction had 12 bases not matched to a gene; V was cut back by 11 bases and J by 0 bases. The CDR3 runs to 15 residues.

V is TRBV4-1 and J is TRBJ2-5; D ambiguous. Trimming took 0 bases from V and 5 from J, leaving 13 bases between them. In germline, CDR1 is MGHRA, CDR2 YSYEKL. This CDR3 spans 15 amino acids. CDR3 DNA sequence: TGCGCCAGCAGCCAAGATATGGCCTTGGGGGAGACCCAGTACTTC. It encodes CASSQDMALGETQYF.

V gene TRBV7-9 combines with J gene TRBJ2-7; D is uncertain. Germline CDR1 is SEHNR and CDR2 is FQNEAQ (reference sequence). V lost 1 base and J lost 3, with 7 bases in between. This CDR3 region has 13 residues. The CDR3 protein is CASSLGNDYEQYF. CDR3 bases: TGTGCCAGCAGCTTAGGGAACGACTACGAGCAGTACTTC.

The chain joins TRBV4-1 to TRBJ1-3, with D unresolved. V was pared by 1 base and J by 4 bases, with 5 bases between. The CDR3 is 13 amino acids. Germline V CDR1 and CDR2: MGHRA, YSYEKL. CDR3 amino acids: CASSQGGGNTIYF. The CDR3 coding sequence is TGCGCCAGCAGCCAAGGCGGAGGAAACACCATATATTTT.

This rearrangement joins TRBV6-4 to TRBJ2-3, with 7 bases aligning to TRBD2. CDR1 MRHNA and CDR2 SNTAGT come from the germline V gene. V was clipped by 2 bases and J by 3 bases; unmatched bases: 5. This CDR3 contains 15 residues. In DNA form, the CDR3 reads TGTGCCAGCAGTGACCGCGCGGGGGAAACAGATACGCAGTATTTT. Translating gives CASSDRAGETDTQYF.

This chain links TRBV19 with TRBJ2-2; D is ambiguous. The CDR3 covers 13 residues. Germline CDR1 is LNHDA and CDR2 is SQIVND (reference sequence). V was clipped by 2 bases and J by 5 bases, with 6 bases between them. DNA for the CDR3: TGTGCCAGTAGTATATTACCAACCGGGGAGCTGTTTTTT. This codes for CASSILPTGELFF.

This chain joins TRBV27 and TRBJ2-7, with a weak D call TRBD2 (6 bases). Deletions cut 5 bases from V and 7 bases from J, with 15 bases between. The germline V gene has CDR1 MNHEY and CDR2 SMNVEV (reference sequence). The CDR3 sequence is 13 residues long. Here the CDR3 reads CASSPGSIGEQYF. The CDR3, as DNA: TGTGCCAGCAGTCCCGGGAGCATCGGGGAGCAGTACTTC.

This CDR3 is CASSRHAGVEQETQYF. As DNA, the CDR3 is TGTGCCAGCAGTCGGCATGCGGGGGTTGAGCAAGAGACCCAGTACTTC. This chain uses TRBV27 with TRBJ2-5, with 7 bases lining up with TRBD2. Trimming removed 5 bases from V and 2 bases from J; junction bases left unmatched: 11. The germline CDR1 and CDR2 sequences are MNHEY and SMNVEV (reference sequence). The CDR3 loop spans 16 amino acids.

This clone occurred a few times. The chain joins TRBV29-1 to TRBJ2-4; D not resolved. The CDR3 length is 13 residues. The V gene's germline CDR1 is SQVTM and CDR2 ANQGSEA. V was pared by 5 bases and J by 2 bases, with 10 bases between. The CDR3 nucleotides are TGCAGCGTTTCACAGATCACCAAAAACATTCAGTACTTC. Translation gives CSVSQITKNIQYF.

This clone showed up just a few times. The CDR3, as DNA: TGTGCCAGCAGTCCCCCAAGGACTTGGCGCTCACCCCTCCACTTT. Translating it yields CASSPPRTWRSPLHF. The genes are TRBV28 and TRBJ1-6, with D uncertain. Trimming shortened V by 5 bases and J by 10 bases, and 18 bases separated the two germline ends. This CDR3 region has 15 residues. The germline CDR1 and CDR2 sequences are MDHEN and SYDVKM.

The rearrangement uses TRBV5-1 and TRBJ1-1; perhaps TRBD1 as D (6 bases). The CDR3 loop spans 15 amino acids. CDR1 is SGHRS and CDR2 is YFSETQ in the germline V gene. V shed 4 bases and J shed 6 bases, with 19 bases lying between them. CDR3: CASSASLQGRAEAFF. The CDR3 DNA is TGCGCCAGCAGCGCAAGTTTACAGGGAAGGGCTGAAGCTTTCTTT.

This rearrangement joins TRBV14 to TRBJ1-2, with D uncertain. V was cut by 0 bases and J by 6 bases, with 8 bases left in between. Germline CDR1 is SGHDN and CDR2 is FVKESK. This CDR3 region has 13 residues. CDR3 sequence reads: CASSQDFPDGYTF. CDR3 sequence (DNA): TGTGCCAGCAGCCAAGATTTCCCAGATGGCTACACCTTC.

Only one count was recorded for this clone. This chain joins TRBV6-6 and TRBJ2-1, with TRBD1 matching 9 bases. The germline V gene has CDR1 MNHNY and CDR2 SVGAGI (reference sequence). This CDR3 has 15 residues. V gave up 5 bases and J gave up 3 bases; unmatched junction bases: 5. The CDR3 bases are TGTGCCAGCAGTCCCGGGACAGGGTTCTACAATGAGCAGTTCTTC. It is translated as CASSPGTGFYNEQFF.

The chain combines TRBV28 with TRBJ2-7, with D possibly being TRBD2 (5 bases). In germline, CDR1 is MDHEN, CDR2 SYDVKM. CDR3 length equals 14 residues. V was trimmed by 3 bases and J by 2 bases, leaving 11 bases between them. CDR3 sequence: CASSFRGDPYEQYF. DNA of the CDR3: TGTGCCAGCAGTTTCCGGGGAGATCCCTACGAGCAGTACTTC.

The CDR3 DNA reads as TGTGCCAGTAGTATAACGGGGGGCCACAATGAGCAGTTCTTC. Translating it yields CASSITGGHNEQFF. The genes are TRBV19 and TRBJ2-1; D may be TRBD2 (7 bases). The CDR3 length is 14 residues. V lost 2 bases, J lost 5 bases, and 10 bases lay in between. Germline V lookup: CDR1 LNHDA, CDR2 SQIVND (reference sequence). Complete variable domain (other parts from reference TRBV19 and TRBJ2-1): DGGITQSPKYLFRKEGQNVTLSCEQNLNHDAMYWYRQDPGQGLRLIYYSQIVNDFQKGDIAEGYSVSREKKESFPLTVTSAQKNPTAFYLCASSITGGHNEQFFGPGTRLTVL.